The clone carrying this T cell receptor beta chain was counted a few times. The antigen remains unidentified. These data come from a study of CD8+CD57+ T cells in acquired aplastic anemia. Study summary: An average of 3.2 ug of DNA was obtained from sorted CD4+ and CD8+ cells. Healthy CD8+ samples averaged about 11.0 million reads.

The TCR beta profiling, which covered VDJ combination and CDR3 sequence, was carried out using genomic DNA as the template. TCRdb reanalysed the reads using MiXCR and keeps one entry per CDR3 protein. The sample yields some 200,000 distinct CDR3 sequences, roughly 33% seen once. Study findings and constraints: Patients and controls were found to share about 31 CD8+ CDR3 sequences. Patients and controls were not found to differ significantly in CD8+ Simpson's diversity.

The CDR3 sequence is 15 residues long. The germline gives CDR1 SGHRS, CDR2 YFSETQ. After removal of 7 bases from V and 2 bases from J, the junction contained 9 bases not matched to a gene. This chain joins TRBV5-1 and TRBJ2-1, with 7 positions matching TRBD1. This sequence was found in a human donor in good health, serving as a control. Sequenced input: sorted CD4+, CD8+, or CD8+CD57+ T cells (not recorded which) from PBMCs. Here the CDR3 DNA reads TGCGCCAGCTCGCTGGGACAGAGTACCTACAATGAGCAGTTCTTC. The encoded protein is CASSLGQSTYNEQFF.